The next 6 T cell receptor beta chains were all read from a single sample in a study of blood T cell repertoires in COVID-19. Assay: immunoSEQ multiplex PCR; the TCRdb copy retains only in-frame clones and omits some. The sample records more than 50,000 clones, 76% being singletons. The specimen was peripheral blood. The source of these receptors is a woman at least 80 years old with acute or convalescent COVID-19.

This clone turned up a few times. The J gene is TRBJ2-4, the V gene TRBV28; 7 bases are a match to TRBD1. Germline V lookup: CDR1 MDHEN, CDR2 SYDVKM. This CDR3 contains 14 residues. After removal of 7 bases from V and 9 bases from J, the junction contained 12 bases not matched to a gene. The CDR3: CASIPFQGVGIQYF. In nucleotides, the CDR3 is TGTGCCAGCATCCCATTCCAGGGGGTGGGCATTCAGTACTTC.

The chain combines TRBV4-3 with TRBJ2-1; 8 bases agree with TRBD2. The V segment lost 3 bases and the J segment 2 bases; nucleotides outside the gene matches: 3. From germline, CDR1 is LGHNA and CDR2 YSLEER. The CDR3 runs to 15 residues. The CDR3 reads CASSQGLVPYNEQFF. CDR3 in DNA: TGCGCCAGCAGCCAGGGACTAGTGCCCTACAATGAGCAGTTCTTC.

V usage is TRBV7-8 and J usage is TRBJ1-1, with TRBD1 matching 7 bases. Unmatched junction bases numbered 9, after V lost 0 bases and J lost 8 bases. CDR3 size: 15 residues. The germline V gene has CDR1 SGHVS and CDR2 FQNEAQ. The CDR3 nucleotides are TGTGCCAGCAGCTTAGCACAGGGGCCGACGGCCGAAGCTTTCTTT. Amino acids: CASSLAQGPTAEAFF. The whole variable domain, remainder taken from reference TRBV7-8 and TRBJ1-1, is GAGVSQSPRYKVAKRGQDVALRCDPISGHVSLFWYQQALGQGPEFLTYFQNEAQLDKSGLPSDRFFAERPEGSVSTLKIQRTQQEDSAVYLCASSLAQGPTAEAFFGQGTRLTVV.

The gene calls are TRBV10-3 and TRBJ1-2, with TRBD1 identical over 10 bases. Germline CDR1 ENHRY, CDR2 SYGVKD. CDR3 size: 17 residues. V shed 4 bases and J 0 bases; nucleotides not matched to a gene: 8. CDR3 residues: CAISAPGQGPTNYGYTF. The DNA for the CDR3 is TGTGCCATCAGTGCTCCGGGACAGGGGCCTACTAACTATGGCTACACCTTC.

The chain links TRBV28 to TRBJ1-3, with D unresolved. Trimming cost V 1 base and J 1 base, with 5 bases left between them. Germline loops: CDR1 MDHEN, CDR2 SYDVKM. The CDR3 covers 14 residues. The CDR3 nucleotides read TGTGCCAGCAGTTTATTGTCTTCTGGAAACACCATATATTTT. Translating it yields CASSLLSSGNTIYF. Full variable domain (remainder filled in from reference TRBV28 and TRBJ1-3): DVKVTQSSRYLVKRTGEKVFLECVQDMDHENMFWYRQDPGLGLRLIYFSYDVKMKEKGDIPEGYSVSREKKERFSLILESASTNQTSMYLCASSLLSSGNTIYFGEGSWLTVV.

The chain joins TRBV18 to TRBJ2-1; the D is unclear. CDR1 is KGHSH, CDR2 LQKENI, per germline. This CDR3 region has 13 residues. Trimming took off 1 base at V and 3 bases at J, with 4 bases between the two ends. The CDR3 sequence: CASSPLLYNEQFF. The CDR3 region has the DNA TGTGCCAGCTCACCACTTCTCTACAATGAGCAGTTCTTC.